This T cell receptor (beta chain) was retrieved from a study of T cell changes during pregnancy in multiple sclerosis. Trimming took 6 bases from V and 2 from J; bases not matched to a gene: 7. In germline, CDR1 is SNHLY, CDR2 FYNNEI. This CDR3 is 14 amino acids long. Sequenced by immunoSEQ multiplex PCR; TCRdb stores in-frame clones only, minus some. The table has roughly 40,000 clones, 80% to 90% seen once; the top ten hold more than 1%. The chain employs TRBV2 and TRBJ2-7; 7 positions agree with TRBD1. Sequencing used CD4+ T cells from peripheral blood mononuclear cells, obtained before pregnancy. This TCR came from a female donor with multiple sclerosis, enrolled in a pregnancy study. The CDR3 sequence is CASRERDRTYEQYF. CDR3 bases: TGTGCCAGCAGGGAAAGGGACAGAACCTACGAGCAGTACTTC.